Listed below are T cell receptor beta chains from one sample, sequenced in a study of blood T cell repertoires in COVID-19. The assay was immunoSEQ multiplex PCR, and TCRdb's table has in-frame clones only and misses some. The sample includes under 300,000 clones, approximately 86% of them seen just once. Specimen: peripheral blood. All receptors come from a woman in her 70s with active or convalescent COVID-19. The CDR3 runs from the conserved cysteine through the conserved F or W. A D gene is named only where the DNA matches it firmly. The size field is filled for only some rows; it gives once, few, many or a size class.

clone size: NA; D gene: TRBD1; J gene: TRBJ2-1; V gene: TRBV6-6; CDR3 DNA: TGTGCCAGCACCCTCGGACAGGGAGGATCCTACAATGAGCAGTTCTTC; CDR3 protein: CASTLGQGGSYNEQFF
clone size: NA; D gene: NA; J gene: TRBJ1-5; V gene: TRBV5-6; CDR3 DNA: TGTGCCAGCAGCTTGGTGGGGGAGGATCGGCCCCAGCATTTT; CDR3 protein: CASSLVGEDRPQHF
clone size: NA; D gene: NA; J gene: TRBJ2-7; V gene: TRBV7-3; CDR3 DNA: TGTGCCAGCAGCCAGGGCACAGGGAAAATCTACGAGCAGTACTTC; CDR3 protein: CASSQGTGKIYEQYF
clone size: NA; D gene: TRBD1; J gene: TRBJ2-1; V gene: TRBV6-1; CDR3 DNA: TGTGCCAGCAGCGAAGGACAGGGGCCCTACAATGAGCAGTTCTTC; CDR3 protein: CASSEGQGPYNEQFF
clone size: NA; D gene: NA; J gene: TRBJ2-7; V gene: TRBV19; CDR3 DNA: TGTGCCAGTAGTATAACACCTTCCTACGAGCAGTACTTC; CDR3 protein: CASSITPSYEQYF
clone size: NA; D gene: NA; J gene: TRBJ2-3; V gene: TRBV5-1; CDR3 DNA: TGCGCCAGCAGCTCTATGGGAGCGGGCCTCACAGATACGCAGTATTTT; CDR3 protein: CASSSMGAGLTDTQYF
clone size: NA; D gene: NA; J gene: TRBJ1-5; V gene: TRBV6-2/TRBV6-3; CDR3 DNA: TGTGCCAGCAGTTCGACAGGCCCCGGGGGCAATCAGCCCCAGCATTTT; CDR3 protein: CASSSTGPGGNQPQHF
clone size: few; D gene: TRBD1; J gene: TRBJ1-2; V gene: TRBV25-1; CDR3 DNA: TGTGCCAGCAGTGACCTTACAGGGGTAAGGAGTGGCTACACCTTC; CDR3 protein: CASSDLTGVRSGYTF
clone size: NA; D gene: NA; J gene: TRBJ1-1; V gene: TRBV5-6; CDR3 DNA: TGTGCCAGCAGCTCCCGTAGGCAGGGTTTGAACACTGAAGCTTTCTTT; CDR3 protein: CASSSRRQGLNTEAFF
clone size: NA; D gene: NA; J gene: TRBJ1-6; V gene: TRBV3-1/TRBV3-2; CDR3 DNA: TGTGCCAGCAGCCAACCGGACAGTACGGCACCCCTCCACTTT; CDR3 protein: CASSQPDSTAPLHF
clone size: NA; D gene: NA; J gene: TRBJ1-5; V gene: TRBV29-1; CDR3 DNA: TGCAGCGTTGAGTTCGGTACAGGACAGCCCCAGCATTTT; CDR3 protein: CSVEFGTGQPQHF
clone size: NA; D gene: NA; J gene: TRBJ2-2; V gene: TRBV6-5; CDR3 DNA: TGTGCCAGCAGTTACTCTGATCTCGGCGGGGAGCTGTTTTTT; CDR3 protein: CASSYSDLGGELFF
clone size: NA; D gene: TRBD2; J gene: TRBJ2-3; V gene: TRBV4-3; CDR3 DNA: TGCGCCAGCAGCCAAGAAAGGTGGGGGGGTGATACGCAGTATTTT; CDR3 protein: CASSQERWGGDTQYF
clone size: NA; D gene: NA; J gene: TRBJ2-5; V gene: TRBV12-3/TRBV12-4; CDR3 DNA: TGTGCCAGCAGTTTAGCGGGCGGGGAGACCCAGTACTTC; CDR3 protein: CASSLAGGETQYF
clone size: NA; D gene: NA; J gene: TRBJ2-2; V gene: TRBV3-1/TRBV3-2; CDR3 DNA: TGTGCCAGCGCCAGGGAATCCGGGGAGCTGTTTTTT; CDR3 protein: CASARESGELFF
clone size: NA; D gene: NA; J gene: TRBJ2-1; V gene: TRBV12-3/TRBV12-4; CDR3 DNA: TGTGCCAGCAGGCCCCCCGGGGAGAATGAGCAGTTCTTC; CDR3 protein: CASRPPGENEQFF
clone size: few; D gene: NA; J gene: TRBJ1-6; V gene: TRBV6-2/TRBV6-3; CDR3 DNA: TGTGCCAGCAGTCCCCACGGACAAATTAATTCACCCCTCCACTTT; CDR3 protein: CASSPHGQINSPLHF
clone size: NA; D gene: NA; J gene: TRBJ1-2; V gene: TRBV10-3; CDR3 DNA: TGTGCCATCAGTGACAACGGAGGCTATGGCTACACCTTC; CDR3 protein: CAISDNGGYGYTF
clone size: NA; D gene: NA; J gene: TRBJ2-2; V gene: TRBV6-1; CDR3 DNA: TGTGCCAGCAGTGAACAGGGGTGGGGGCGCGACACCGGGGAGCTGTTTTTT; CDR3 protein: CASSEQGWGRDTGELFF
clone size: NA; D gene: NA; J gene: TRBJ1-3; V gene: TRBV11-2; CDR3 DNA: TGTGCCAGCAGCTTACAGGGGGGAAACACCATATATTTT; CDR3 protein: CASSLQGGNTIYF
clone size: NA; D gene: NA; J gene: TRBJ1-3; V gene: TRBV28; CDR3 DNA: TGTGCCAGCAGCCCGTGGGGGGCTGGAAACACCATATATTTT; CDR3 protein: CASSPWGAGNTIYF
clone size: NA; D gene: NA; J gene: TRBJ1-4; V gene: TRBV18; CDR3 DNA: TGTGCCAGCTCACCATCCCTGGCAGGGGATGAAAAACTGTTTTTT; CDR3 protein: CASSPSLAGDEKLFF
clone size: NA; D gene: NA; J gene: TRBJ2-1; V gene: TRBV29-1; CDR3 DNA: TGCAGCGTTGTAGCCCTTACAGGGTACAATGAGCAGTTCTTC; CDR3 protein: CSVVALTGYNEQFF
clone size: NA; D gene: TRBD1; J gene: TRBJ1-5; V gene: TRBV19; CDR3 DNA: TGTGCCAGTAGTACGCCATGGACAGGACCCAAAATTCAGCCCCAGCATTTT; CDR3 protein: CASSTPWTGPKIQPQHF
clone size: few; D gene: NA; J gene: TRBJ1-5; V gene: TRBV9; CDR3 DNA: TGTGCCAGCAGCGTAGGAGAGGGAATTGGGCAGCCCCAGCATTTT; CDR3 protein: CASSVGEGIGQPQHF
clone size: NA; D gene: NA; J gene: TRBJ1-1; V gene: TRBV4-3; CDR3 DNA: TGCGCCAGCAGCCAAGATAAGGGCGGGGGGAATATGAACACTGAAGCTTTCTTT; CDR3 protein: CASSQDKGGGNMNTEAFF
clone size: NA; D gene: TRBD1; J gene: TRBJ2-7; V gene: TRBV7-8; CDR3 DNA: TGTGCCGCATCATGGACAGGGAGGCACGAGCAGTACTTC; CDR3 protein: CAASWTGRHEQYF
clone size: NA; D gene: TRBD1; J gene: TRBJ1-2; V gene: TRBV27; CDR3 DNA: TGTGCCAGCAGTTTAGCACAGGGGGCTCCTGGCTACACCTTC; CDR3 protein: CASSLAQGAPGYTF
clone size: NA; D gene: TRBD2; J gene: TRBJ2-3; V gene: TRBV7-2; CDR3 DNA: TGTGCCAGCAGCTCCCGACTAGCGGGACCCGGGGCAGATACGCAGTATTTT; CDR3 protein: CASSSRLAGPGADTQYF
clone size: NA; D gene: NA; J gene: TRBJ1-1; V gene: TRBV27; CDR3 DNA: TGTGCCAGCAGTGGGGGGTGGACCATGAACACTGAAGCTTTCTTT; CDR3 protein: CASSGGWTMNTEAFF
clone size: NA; D gene: TRBD1; J gene: TRBJ2-5; V gene: TRBV7-9; CDR3 DNA: TGTGCCAGCAGCCCGGACGGGACAGGGCTCCTGTACCAAGAGACCCAGTACTTC; CDR3 protein: CASSPDGTGLLYQETQYF
clone size: NA; D gene: TRBD1; J gene: TRBJ1-2; V gene: TRBV7-8; CDR3 DNA: TGTGCCAGCAGCCCAGGGGACAGAGCTAACTATGGCTACACCTTC; CDR3 protein: CASSPGDRANYGYTF
clone size: NA; D gene: TRBD1; J gene: TRBJ1-2; V gene: TRBV27; CDR3 DNA: TGTGCCAGCAGCTATAGGGGGGGACAGGGAGGGGATAGCTATGGCTACACCTTC; CDR3 protein: CASSYRGGQGGDSYGYTF
clone size: many; D gene: TRBD2; J gene: TRBJ2-3; V gene: TRBV6-4; CDR3 DNA: TGTGCCAGCAGTGAAAGCGGGGGGAACACAGATACGCAGTATTTT; CDR3 protein: CASSESGGNTDTQYF
clone size: NA; D gene: TRBD1; J gene: TRBJ2-3; V gene: TRBV19; CDR3 DNA: TGTGCCAGTAGGGACTCCGGGACAGGGCGGGATACGCAGTATTTT; CDR3 protein: CASRDSGTGRDTQYF
clone size: NA; D gene: TRBD2; J gene: TRBJ2-2; V gene: TRBV3-1/TRBV3-2; CDR3 DNA: TGTGCCAGCAGCCCTGGGAGGGCCGGGGAGCTGTTTTTT; CDR3 protein: CASSPGRAGELFF
clone size: NA; D gene: NA; J gene: TRBJ2-7; V gene: TRBV5-1; CDR3 DNA: TGCGCCAGCAGAGCTCTATCGGGCCAGGGCCTCTACGAGCAGTACTTC; CDR3 protein: CASRALSGQGLYEQYF
clone size: once; D gene: TRBD1; J gene: TRBJ1-5; V gene: TRBV9; CDR3 DNA: TGTGCCAGCAGCGTAGGACAGGGGTATCAGCCCCAGCATTTT; CDR3 protein: CASSVGQGYQPQHF
clone size: NA; D gene: NA; J gene: TRBJ1-1; V gene: TRBV27; CDR3 DNA: TGTGCCAGCAGTTTATCGGGCAGGAACATTAACACTGAAGCTTTCTTT; CDR3 protein: CASSLSGRNINTEAFF
clone size: NA; D gene: TRBD1; J gene: TRBJ2-5; V gene: TRBV18; CDR3 DNA: TGTGCCAGCTCAGTCTCCCGGACAGGACAAGAGACCCAGTACTTC; CDR3 protein: CASSVSRTGQETQYF
clone size: NA; D gene: NA; J gene: TRBJ1-1; V gene: TRBV7-9; CDR3 DNA: TGTGCCAGCAGCCCAACGGCGGGGACCGAAGCTTTCTTT; CDR3 protein: CASSPTAGTEAFF
clone size: once; D gene: NA; J gene: TRBJ2-5; V gene: TRBV4-1; CDR3 DNA: TGCGCCAGCAGCCAAAGCACGGGGAGGCAAGAGACCCAGTACTTC; CDR3 protein: CASSQSTGRQETQYF
clone size: once; D gene: NA; J gene: TRBJ1-4; V gene: TRBV9; CDR3 DNA: TGTGCCAGCAGCCCCGCCCAGGGCGGTGAAAAACTGTTTTTT; CDR3 protein: CASSPAQGGEKLFF
clone size: NA; D gene: TRBD1; J gene: TRBJ2-7; V gene: TRBV27; CDR3 DNA: TGTGCCAGCAGCGGACAGGGGGCGTACGAGCAGTACTTC; CDR3 protein: CASSGQGAYEQYF
clone size: NA; D gene: NA; J gene: TRBJ1-1; V gene: TRBV6-2/TRBV6-3; CDR3 DNA: TGTGCCAGCAGTTACTCGATGGGCCCGACCGTAGCTTTCTTT; CDR3 protein: CASSYSMGPTVAFF
clone size: NA; D gene: TRBD1; J gene: TRBJ1-5; V gene: TRBV6-5; CDR3 DNA: TGTGCCAGCAGTAGGGACAGGGCTAGCAATCAGCCCCAGCATTTT; CDR3 protein: CASSRDRASNQPQHF
clone size: NA; D gene: NA; J gene: TRBJ1-2; V gene: TRBV18; CDR3 DNA: TGTGCCAGCTCACCGGGCCAGGACTATGGCTACACCTTC; CDR3 protein: CASSPGQDYGYTF
clone size: NA; D gene: NA; J gene: TRBJ1-1; V gene: TRBV6-6; CDR3 DNA: TGTGCCAGCAGTTACCTTGACGGGGGTGGTGCTTTCTTT; CDR3 protein: CASSYLDGGGAFF
clone size: few; D gene: NA; J gene: TRBJ1-5; V gene: TRBV6-1; CDR3 DNA: TGTGCCAGCAGCAGATCAGGGGCAAATCAGCCCCAGCATTTT; CDR3 protein: CASSRSGANQPQHF
clone size: NA; D gene: NA; J gene: TRBJ1-6; V gene: TRBV11-2; CDR3 DNA: TGTGCCAGCAGCTTAGTGGGGCGGAATTCACCCCTCCACTTT; CDR3 protein: CASSLVGRNSPLHF
clone size: NA; D gene: TRBD1; J gene: TRBJ2-6; V gene: TRBV6-2/TRBV6-3; CDR3 DNA: TGTGCCAGCAGTAAGGGACAGGGCGCCCTAGGGGCTGGGGCCAACGTCCTGACTTTC; CDR3 protein: CASSKGQGALGAGANVLTF
clone size: NA; D gene: NA; J gene: TRBJ1-1; V gene: TRBV7-6; CDR3 DNA: TGTGCCAGCAGCTTAGCGAACAAATACAGAGCAACTGAAGCTTTCTTT; CDR3 protein: CASSLANKYRATEAFF
clone size: NA; D gene: NA; J gene: TRBJ2-2; V gene: TRBV10-1; CDR3 DNA: TGCGCCTCATCACCCTCAGGGCACGGGGAGCTGTTTTTT; CDR3 protein: CASSPSGHGELFF
clone size: NA; D gene: TRBD2; J gene: TRBJ2-2; V gene: TRBV11-2; CDR3 DNA: TGTGCCAGCAGACCCGGACTAGCAGCCGGGGAGCTGTTTTTT; CDR3 protein: CASRPGLAAGELFF
clone size: NA; D gene: TRBD1; J gene: TRBJ1-5; V gene: TRBV7-2; CDR3 DNA: TGTGCCAGCAGCTTAGTGACAGGGGGCGCGGGAGGAAACCATCAGCCCCAGCATTTT; CDR3 protein: CASSLVTGGAGGNHQPQHF
clone size: once; D gene: NA; J gene: TRBJ2-7; V gene: TRBV10-3; CDR3 DNA: TGTGCCATCAGTGTCCCCGCTACCTCCTACGAGCAGTACTTC; CDR3 protein: CAISVPATSYEQYF
clone size: NA; D gene: NA; J gene: TRBJ2-5; V gene: TRBV4-1; CDR3 DNA: TGCGCCAGCAGCCAAGTTTCCACGGGGGATCGGGGGACCCAGTACTTC; CDR3 protein: CASSQVSTGDRGTQYF